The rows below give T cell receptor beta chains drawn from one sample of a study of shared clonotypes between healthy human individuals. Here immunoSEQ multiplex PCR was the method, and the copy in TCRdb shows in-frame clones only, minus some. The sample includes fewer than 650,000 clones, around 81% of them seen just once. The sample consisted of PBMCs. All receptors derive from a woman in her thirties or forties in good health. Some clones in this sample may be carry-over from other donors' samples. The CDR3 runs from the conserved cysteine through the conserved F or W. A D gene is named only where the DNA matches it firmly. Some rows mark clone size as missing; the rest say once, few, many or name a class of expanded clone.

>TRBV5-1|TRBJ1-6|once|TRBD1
TGCGCCAGCAGCGCGACAGGGATCAATTCACCCCTCCACTTT
CASSATGINSPLHF
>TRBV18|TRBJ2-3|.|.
TGTGCCAGCTCACTCCGGGACCACACAGATACGCAGTATTTT
CASSLRDHTDTQYF
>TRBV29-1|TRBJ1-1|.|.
TGCAGCGTTGTTGAGACAGCATACACTGAAGCTTTCTTT
CSVVETAYTEAFF
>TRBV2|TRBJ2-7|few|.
TGTGCCAGCACCGCGGAGGGTTACGAGCAGTACTTC
CASTAEGYEQYF
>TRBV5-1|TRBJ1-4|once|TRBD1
TGCGCCAGCAGCTCAACCGGGACAGGGCGTGAAAAACTGTTTTTT
CASSSTGTGREKLFF
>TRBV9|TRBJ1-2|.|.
TGTGCCAGCAGCGTAGGACAGAATATTAACTATGGCTACACCTTC
CASSVGQNINYGYTF
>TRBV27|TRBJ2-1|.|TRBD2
TGTGCCAGCAGTTCGTCCGGGACTAGCGGCTACAATGAGCAGTTCTTC
CASSSSGTSGYNEQFF
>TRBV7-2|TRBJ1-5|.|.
TGTGCCAGCAGCTTAGGGGCACCGAGCAATCAGCCCCAGCATTTT
CASSLGAPSNQPQHF
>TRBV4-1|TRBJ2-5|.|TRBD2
TGCGCCAGCAGCCAGCCCGGGGGGTGGCAAGAGACCCAGTACTTC
CASSQPGGWQETQYF
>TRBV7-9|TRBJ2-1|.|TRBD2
TGTGCCAGCAGCTTAGGTAACAGCGGGAACTACAATGAGCAGTTCTTC
CASSLGNSGNYNEQFF
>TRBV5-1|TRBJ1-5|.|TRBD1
TGCGCCAGCAGCCGGACAGGAGGCAATCAGCCCCAGCATTTT
CASSRTGGNQPQHF
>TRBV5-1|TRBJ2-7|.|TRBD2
TGCGCCAGCTCCCAACGGGAGGCTCCACCCTACGAGCAGTACTTC
CASSQREAPPYEQYF
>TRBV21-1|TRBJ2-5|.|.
TGTGCCAGACAAGAGACCCAGTACTTC
CARQETQYF
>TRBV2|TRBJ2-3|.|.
TGTGCCAGCACACGGAACCCTCCCGCAGATACGCAGTATTTT
CASTRNPPADTQYF
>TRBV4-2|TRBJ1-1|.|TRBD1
TGTGCCAGCAGCCCGAGGGGGCAGAAGGGCACTGAAGCTTTCTTT
CASSPRGQKGTEAFF
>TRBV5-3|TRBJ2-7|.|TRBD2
TGTGCCAGAAGCTTGGCGACTAGCGGCCTCTACGAGCAGTACTTC
CARSLATSGLYEQYF
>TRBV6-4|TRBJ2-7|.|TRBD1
TGTGCCGGCAGTGACTCCGGACAGGGGGCCTACGAGCAGTACTTC
CAGSDSGQGAYEQYF
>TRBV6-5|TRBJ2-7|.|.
TGTGCCAGCAGTCAAGAAGGGGTATCCTCCTACGAGCAGTACTTC
CASSQEGVSSYEQYF
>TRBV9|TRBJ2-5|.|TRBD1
TGTGCCAGCAGCCCTCTGGGACAGCGAGAGACCCAGTACTTC
CASSPLGQRETQYF
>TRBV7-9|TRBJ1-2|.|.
TGTGCCAGCAGCCGAACCACAGGGCTCAGCACGTATGGCTACACCTTC
CASSRTTGLSTYGYTF
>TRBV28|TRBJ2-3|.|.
TGTGCCAGCAGGGACACGTCTAGCACAGATACGCAGTATTTT
CASRDTSSTDTQYF
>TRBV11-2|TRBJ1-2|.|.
TGTGCCAGCAGCCCCGTCGCGTCCAGACATGGCTACACCTTC
CASSPVASRHGYTF
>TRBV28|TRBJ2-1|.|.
TGTGCCAGCATGAGTCCGGGATTTAGACCCTCCTACAATGAGCAGTTCTTC
CASMSPGFRPSYNEQFF
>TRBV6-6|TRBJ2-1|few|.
TGTGCCAGCAGTCCGCAGGGGTCATACAATGAGCAGTTCTTC
CASSPQGSYNEQFF
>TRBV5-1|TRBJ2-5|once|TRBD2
TGCGCCAGCAGCTCAGGAGCGGGAGGTGGGGAGACCCAGTACTTC
CASSSGAGGGETQYF
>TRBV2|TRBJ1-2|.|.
TGTGCCAGCACACAAACCCAGGGGTATGGCTACACCTTC
CASTQTQGYGYTF
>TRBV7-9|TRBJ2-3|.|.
TGTGCCAGCAGCTTAGTCCTCGGGCTCACAGATACGCAGTATTTT
CASSLVLGLTDTQYF
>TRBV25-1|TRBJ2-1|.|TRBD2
TGTGCCAGCAGTGGGGGACTAGCGGCAAATGAGCAGTTCTTC
CASSGGLAANEQFF
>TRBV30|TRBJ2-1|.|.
TGTGCCTGGAGTCCCTCGAGAAATGAGCAGTTCTTC
CAWSPSRNEQFF
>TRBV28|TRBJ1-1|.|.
TGTGCCAGCCTCGGGGCAGGGGAAGGATTGACTGAAGCTTTCTTT
CASLGAGEGLTEAFF
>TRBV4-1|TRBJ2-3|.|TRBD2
TGCGCCAGCAGCCAAGAGAGGGGACTAGCGGGAGACGCAGATACGCAGTATTTT
CASSQERGLAGDADTQYF
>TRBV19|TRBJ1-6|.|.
TGTGCCAGTAGTATGGACAGCCATAATTCACCCCTCCACTTT
CASSMDSHNSPLHF
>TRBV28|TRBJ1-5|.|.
TGTGCCAGCAGTTTAGAGGGGGGGTATAGCAATCAGCCCCAGCATTTT
CASSLEGGYSNQPQHF
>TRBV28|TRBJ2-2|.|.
TGTGCCAGCCGCTCTGGAGGGGACACCGGGGAGCTGTTTTTT
CASRSGGDTGELFF
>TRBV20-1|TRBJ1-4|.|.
TGCAGTGCTAAGGAGGCGGAAAAACTGTTTTTT
CSAKEAEKLFF
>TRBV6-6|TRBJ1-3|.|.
TGTGCCAGCAGTTACTCGGAGGGAAGAGGAAACACCATATATTTT
CASSYSEGRGNTIYF
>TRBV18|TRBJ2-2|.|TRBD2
TGTGCCAGCTCACCGGGAAGCGGGGGGAACACCGGGGAGCTGTTTTTT
CASSPGSGGNTGELFF
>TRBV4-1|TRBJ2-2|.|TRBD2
TGCGCCAGCAGCCAGACCCTGGGGCTAGCGGGATCGAACACCGGGGAGCTGTTTTTT
CASSQTLGLAGSNTGELFF
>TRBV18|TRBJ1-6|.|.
TGTGCCAGCTCACCAGAGGGGACTTCCTGGAATTCACCCCTCCACTTT
CASSPEGTSWNSPLHF
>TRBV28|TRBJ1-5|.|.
TGTGCCAGCACCCAGATAGGGGGGGGGTTTAGCAATCAGCCCCAGCATTTT
CASTQIGGGFSNQPQHF
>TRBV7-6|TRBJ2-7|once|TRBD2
TGTGCCAGCAGCTTAGGGTCTAGCGGGGTCTCCTACGAGCAGTACTTC
CASSLGSSGVSYEQYF
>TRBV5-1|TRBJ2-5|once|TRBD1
TGCGCCAGCAGCTCGGGACAGGGTGAGACCCAGTACTTC
CASSSGQGETQYF
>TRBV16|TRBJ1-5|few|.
TGTGCCAGCAGCCAGTTGAAGGGGGGGGGACTCAATCAGCCCCAGCATTTT
CASSQLKGGGLNQPQHF
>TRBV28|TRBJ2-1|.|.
TGTGCCAGCAGTGCCGGAACAGGGAGCGATGAGCAGTTCTTC
CASSAGTGSDEQFF
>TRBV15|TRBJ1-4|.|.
TGTGCCACCAGCAGAGAGACCCAAATAGGGGAACTGTTTTTT
CATSRETQIGELFF
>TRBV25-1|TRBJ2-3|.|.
TGTGCCAGCAGTGTTAGCGGAGGGAGGGATACGCAGTATTTT
CASSVSGGRDTQYF
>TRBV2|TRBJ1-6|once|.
TGTGCCAGCAGTGGAATGGGGCCGGGAGATAATTCACCCCTCCACTTT
CASSGMGPGDNSPLHF
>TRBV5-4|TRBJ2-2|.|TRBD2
TGTGCCAGCAGCTCTAGCGGAGGGAACACCGGGGAGCTGTTTTTT
CASSSSGGNTGELFF
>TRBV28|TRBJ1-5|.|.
TGTGCCAGCAGCGCAAGGATTAGCAATCAGCCCCAGCATTTT
CASSARISNQPQHF
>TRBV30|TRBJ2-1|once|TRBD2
TGTGCCTGGAGTGGATATAACCCCATCACTAGCGGGGCATACAATGAGCAGTTCTTC
CAWSGYNPITSGAYNEQFF
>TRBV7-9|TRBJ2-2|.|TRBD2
TGTGCCAGCAGCTCCCCGGCGGGACTAGCGGGAGGAGGCGCCGGGGAGCTGTTTTTT
CASSSPAGLAGGGAGELFF
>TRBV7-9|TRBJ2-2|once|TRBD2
TGTGCCAGCAGCCTCCGGGGGGTTACCGGGGAGCTGTTTTTT
CASSLRGVTGELFF
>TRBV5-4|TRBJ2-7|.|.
TGTGCCAGCAGCTTGGAGGCCAGGGGCGGCGAGCAGTACTTC
CASSLEARGGEQYF
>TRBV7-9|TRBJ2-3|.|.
TGTGCCAGCAGCCGAAGAGACTCTCTGGATACGCAGTATTTT
CASSRRDSLDTQYF
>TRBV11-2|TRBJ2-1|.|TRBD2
TGTGCCAGCAGCTTAGGCGGGAGTCTGAATGAGCAGTTCTTC
CASSLGGSLNEQFF